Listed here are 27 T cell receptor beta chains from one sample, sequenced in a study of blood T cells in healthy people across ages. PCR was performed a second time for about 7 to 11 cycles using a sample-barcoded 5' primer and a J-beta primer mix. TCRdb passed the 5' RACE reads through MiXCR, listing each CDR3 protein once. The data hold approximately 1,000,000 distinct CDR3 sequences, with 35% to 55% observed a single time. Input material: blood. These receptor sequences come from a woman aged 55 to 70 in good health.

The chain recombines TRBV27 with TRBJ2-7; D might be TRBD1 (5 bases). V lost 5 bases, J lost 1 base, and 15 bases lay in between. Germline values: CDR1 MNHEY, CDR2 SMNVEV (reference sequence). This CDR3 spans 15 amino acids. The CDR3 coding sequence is TGTGCCAGCAGTAGAGCCTCGACAGCTTCCTACGAGCAGTACTTC. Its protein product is CASSRASTASYEQYF.

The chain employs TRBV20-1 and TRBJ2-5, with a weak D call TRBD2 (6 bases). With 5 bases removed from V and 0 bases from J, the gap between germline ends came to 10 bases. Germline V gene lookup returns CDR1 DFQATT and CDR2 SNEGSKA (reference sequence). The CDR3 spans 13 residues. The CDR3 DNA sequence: TGCAGTGCTGGGGGGACGTACCAAGAGACCCAGTACTTC. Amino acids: CSAGGTYQETQYF.

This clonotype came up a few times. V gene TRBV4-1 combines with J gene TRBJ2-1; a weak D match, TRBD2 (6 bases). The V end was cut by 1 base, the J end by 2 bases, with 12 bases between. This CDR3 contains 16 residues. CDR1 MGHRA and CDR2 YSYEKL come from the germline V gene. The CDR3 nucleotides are TGCGCCAGCAGCCAAGCGACTAGGCCCACCTACAATGAGCAGTTCTTC. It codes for CASSQATRPTYNEQFF.

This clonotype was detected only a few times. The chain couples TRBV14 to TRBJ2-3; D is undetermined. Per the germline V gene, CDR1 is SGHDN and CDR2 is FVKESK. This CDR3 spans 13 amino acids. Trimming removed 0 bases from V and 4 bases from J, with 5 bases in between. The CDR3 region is CASSQDVPDTQYF. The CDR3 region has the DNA TGTGCCAGCAGCCAAGATGTCCCAGATACGCAGTATTTT.

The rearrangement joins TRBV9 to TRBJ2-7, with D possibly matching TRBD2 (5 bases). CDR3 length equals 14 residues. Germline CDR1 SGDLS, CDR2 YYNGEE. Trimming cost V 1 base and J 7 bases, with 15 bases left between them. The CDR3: CASSVSVEPGEQYF. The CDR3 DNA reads TGTGCCAGCAGCGTAAGTGTCGAACCGGGGGAGCAGTACTTC.

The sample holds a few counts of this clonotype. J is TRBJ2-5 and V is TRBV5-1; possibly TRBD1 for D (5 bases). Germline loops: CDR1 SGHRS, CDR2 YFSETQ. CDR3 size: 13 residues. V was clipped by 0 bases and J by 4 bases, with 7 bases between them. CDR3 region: CASSLEGPETQYF. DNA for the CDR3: TGCGCCAGCAGCTTGGAGGGGCCAGAGACCCAGTACTTC.

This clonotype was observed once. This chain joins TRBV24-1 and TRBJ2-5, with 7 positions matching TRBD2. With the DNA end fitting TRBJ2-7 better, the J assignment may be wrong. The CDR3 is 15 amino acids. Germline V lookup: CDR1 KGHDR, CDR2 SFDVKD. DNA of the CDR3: TGTGCCACCAGTTCTGGGGACTACCGAACCTACGAGCAGTACTTC. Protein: CATSSGDYRTYEQYF.

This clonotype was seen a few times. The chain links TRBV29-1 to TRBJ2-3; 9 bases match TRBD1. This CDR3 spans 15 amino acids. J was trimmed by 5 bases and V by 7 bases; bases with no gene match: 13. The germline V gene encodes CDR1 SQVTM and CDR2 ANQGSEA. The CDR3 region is CSGLEHRGRGDTQYF. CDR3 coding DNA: TGCAGCGGCCTAGAACACAGGGGGCGCGGAGATACGCAGTATTTT.

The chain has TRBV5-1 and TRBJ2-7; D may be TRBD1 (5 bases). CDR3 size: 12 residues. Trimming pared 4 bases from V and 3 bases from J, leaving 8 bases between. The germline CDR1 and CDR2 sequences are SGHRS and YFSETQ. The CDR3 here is CASSIGHYEQYF. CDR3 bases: TGCGCCAGCAGCATTGGACACTACGAGCAGTACTTC.

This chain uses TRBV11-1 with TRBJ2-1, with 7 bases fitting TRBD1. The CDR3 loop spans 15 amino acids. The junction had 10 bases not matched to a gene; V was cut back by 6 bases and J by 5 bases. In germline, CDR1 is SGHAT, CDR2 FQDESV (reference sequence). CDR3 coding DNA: TGTGCCAGCAGAAAGGACGGACAGGCCAACAATGAGCAGTTCTTC. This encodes CASRKDGQANNEQFF.

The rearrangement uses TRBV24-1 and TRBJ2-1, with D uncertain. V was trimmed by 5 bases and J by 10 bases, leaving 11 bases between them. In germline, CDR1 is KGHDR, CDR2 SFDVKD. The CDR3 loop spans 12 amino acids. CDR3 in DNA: TGTGCCACCAGTGGGCCGAACCGGGAGCAGTTCTTC. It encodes CATSGPNREQFF.

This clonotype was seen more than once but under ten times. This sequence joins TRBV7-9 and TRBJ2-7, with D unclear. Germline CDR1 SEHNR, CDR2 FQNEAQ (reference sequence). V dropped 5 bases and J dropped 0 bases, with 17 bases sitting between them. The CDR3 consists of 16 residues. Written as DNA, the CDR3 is TGTGCCAGCAGCCCATTCCTAGGAGAGAGCTCCTACGAGCAGTACTTC. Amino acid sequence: CASSPFLGESSYEQYF. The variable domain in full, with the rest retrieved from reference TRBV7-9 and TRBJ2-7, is DTGVSQNPRHKITKRGQNVTFRCDPISEHNRLYWYRQTLGQGPEFLTYFQNEAQLEKSRLLSDRFSAERPKGSFSTLEIQRTEQGDSAMYLCASSPFLGESSYEQYFGPGTRLTVT.

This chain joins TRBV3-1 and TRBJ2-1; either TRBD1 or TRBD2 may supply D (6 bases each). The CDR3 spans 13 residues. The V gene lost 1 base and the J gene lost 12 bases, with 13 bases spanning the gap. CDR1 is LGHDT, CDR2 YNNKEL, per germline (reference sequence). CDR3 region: CASSQGGAAGQFF. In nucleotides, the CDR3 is TGTGCCAGCAGCCAAGGGGGGGCAGCAGGGCAGTTCTTC.

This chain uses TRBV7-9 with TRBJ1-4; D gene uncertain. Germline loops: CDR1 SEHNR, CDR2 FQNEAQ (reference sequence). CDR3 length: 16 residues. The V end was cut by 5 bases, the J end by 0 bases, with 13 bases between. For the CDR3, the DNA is TGTGCCAGCAGCCTCCTACCCTGGACAACTAATGAAAAACTGTTTTTT. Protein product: CASSLLPWTTNEKLFF. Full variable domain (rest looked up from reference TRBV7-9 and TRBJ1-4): DTGVSQNPRHKITKRGQNVTFRCDPISEHNRLYWYRQTLGQGPEFLTYFQNEAQLEKSRLLSDRFSAERPKGSFSTLEIQRTEQGDSAMYLCASSLLPWTTNEKLFFGSGTQLSVL.

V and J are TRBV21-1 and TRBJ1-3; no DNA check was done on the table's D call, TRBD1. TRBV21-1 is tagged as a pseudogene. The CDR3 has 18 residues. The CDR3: CACSGTGVLGDSGNTIYF. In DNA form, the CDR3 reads TGTGCCTGTTCGGGGACAGGGGTTCTGGGAGACTCTGGAAACACCATATATTTT.

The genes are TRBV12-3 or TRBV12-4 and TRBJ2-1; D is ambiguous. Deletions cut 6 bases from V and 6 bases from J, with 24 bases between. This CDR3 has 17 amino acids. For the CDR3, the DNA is TGTGCCAGCAGACCCAAGTGGGCCACACCTACGACCAATGAGCAGTTCTTC. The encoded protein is CASRPKWATPTTNEQFF.

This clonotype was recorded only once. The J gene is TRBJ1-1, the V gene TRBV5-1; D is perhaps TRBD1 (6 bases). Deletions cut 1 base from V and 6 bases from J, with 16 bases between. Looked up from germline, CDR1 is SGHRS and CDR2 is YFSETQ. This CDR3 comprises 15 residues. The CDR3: CASSLTTGKVSEAFF. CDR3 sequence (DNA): TGCGCCAGCAGCTTGACTACAGGGAAGGTGTCTGAAGCTTTCTTT.

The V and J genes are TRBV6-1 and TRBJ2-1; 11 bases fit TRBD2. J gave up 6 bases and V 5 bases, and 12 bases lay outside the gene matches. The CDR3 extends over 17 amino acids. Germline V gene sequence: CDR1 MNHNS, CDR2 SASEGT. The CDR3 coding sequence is TGTGCCAGCAGTATTTACATGGGACTAGCGGTAACCAATGAGCAGTTCTTC. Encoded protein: CASSIYMGLAVTNEQFF.

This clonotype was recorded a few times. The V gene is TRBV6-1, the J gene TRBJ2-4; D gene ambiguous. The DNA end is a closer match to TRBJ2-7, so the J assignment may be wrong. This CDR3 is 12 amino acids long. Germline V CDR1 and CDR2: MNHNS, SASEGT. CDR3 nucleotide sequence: TGTGCCAGCAGCGCCGTTGGGAACGAGCAGTACTTC. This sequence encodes CASSAVGNEQYF.

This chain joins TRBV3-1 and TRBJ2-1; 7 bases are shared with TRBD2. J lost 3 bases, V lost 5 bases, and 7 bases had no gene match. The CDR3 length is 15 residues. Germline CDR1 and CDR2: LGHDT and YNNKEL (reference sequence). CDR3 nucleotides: TGTGCCAGCAGCGAAGCGGGGCGAGGCTACAATGAGCAGTTCTTC. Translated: CASSEAGRGYNEQFF.

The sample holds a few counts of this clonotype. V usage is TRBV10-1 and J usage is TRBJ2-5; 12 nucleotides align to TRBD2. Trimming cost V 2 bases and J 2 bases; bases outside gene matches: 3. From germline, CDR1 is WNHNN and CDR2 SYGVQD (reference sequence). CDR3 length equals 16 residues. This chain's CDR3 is CASSEGLAGSQETQYF. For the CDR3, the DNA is TGCGCCAGCAGTGAGGGACTAGCGGGATCTCAAGAGACCCAGTACTTC.

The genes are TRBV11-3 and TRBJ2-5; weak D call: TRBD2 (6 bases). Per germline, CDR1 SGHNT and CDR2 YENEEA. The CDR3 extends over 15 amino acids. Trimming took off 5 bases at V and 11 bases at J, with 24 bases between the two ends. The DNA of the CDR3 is TGTGCCAGCAGCCTCTCGGGGTCTAGCGCCTCCGGGCAGTACTTC. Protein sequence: CASSLSGSSASGQYF.

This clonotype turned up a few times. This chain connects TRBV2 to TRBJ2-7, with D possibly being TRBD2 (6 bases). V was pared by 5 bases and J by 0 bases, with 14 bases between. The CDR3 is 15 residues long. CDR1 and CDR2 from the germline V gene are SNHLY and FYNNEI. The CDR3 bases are TGTGCCAGCAGTTACGGAGCGGGTTTCTCCTACGAGCAGTACTTC. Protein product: CASSYGAGFSYEQYF.

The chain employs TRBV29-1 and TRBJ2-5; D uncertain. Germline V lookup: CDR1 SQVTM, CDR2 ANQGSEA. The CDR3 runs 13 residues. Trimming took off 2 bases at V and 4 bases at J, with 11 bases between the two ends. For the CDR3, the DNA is TGCAGCGTTGAACGAGTGGTTGGAGAGACCCAGTACTTC. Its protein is CSVERVVGETQYF.

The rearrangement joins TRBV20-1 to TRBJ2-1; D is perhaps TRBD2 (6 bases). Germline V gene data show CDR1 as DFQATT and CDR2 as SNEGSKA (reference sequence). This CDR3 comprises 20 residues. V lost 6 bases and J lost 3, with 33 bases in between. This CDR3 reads CSAPGPGPSLTRWVYNEQFF. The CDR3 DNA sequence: TGCAGTGCCCCGGGTCCGGGACCGAGTTTGACTAGGTGGGTCTACAATGAGCAGTTCTTC.

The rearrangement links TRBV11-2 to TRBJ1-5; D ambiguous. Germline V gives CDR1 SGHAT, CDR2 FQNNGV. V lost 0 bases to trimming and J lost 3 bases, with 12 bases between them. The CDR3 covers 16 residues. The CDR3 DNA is TGTGCCAGCAGCTTAGATCCTGCGGGTTCCAATCAGCCCCAGCATTTT. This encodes CASSLDPAGSNQPQHF.

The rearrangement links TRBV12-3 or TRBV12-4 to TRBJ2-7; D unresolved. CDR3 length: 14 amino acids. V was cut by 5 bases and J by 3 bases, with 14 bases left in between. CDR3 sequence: CASSLRGGNYEQYF. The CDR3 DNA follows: TGTGCCAGCAGTCTTCGCGGCGGCAACTACGAGCAGTACTTC.